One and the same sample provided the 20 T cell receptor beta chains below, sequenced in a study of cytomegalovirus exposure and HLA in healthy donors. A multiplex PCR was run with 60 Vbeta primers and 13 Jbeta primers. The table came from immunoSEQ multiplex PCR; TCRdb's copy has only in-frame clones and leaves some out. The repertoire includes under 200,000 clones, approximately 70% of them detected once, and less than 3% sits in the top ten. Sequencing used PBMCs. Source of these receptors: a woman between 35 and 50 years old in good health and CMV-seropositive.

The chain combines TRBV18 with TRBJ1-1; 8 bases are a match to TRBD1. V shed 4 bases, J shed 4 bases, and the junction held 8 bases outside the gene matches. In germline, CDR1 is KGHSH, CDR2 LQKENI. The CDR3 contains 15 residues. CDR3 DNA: TGTGCCAGCTCACAACGACAGGGGAAGGCCACTGAAGCTTTCTTT. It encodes CASSQRQGKATEAFF.

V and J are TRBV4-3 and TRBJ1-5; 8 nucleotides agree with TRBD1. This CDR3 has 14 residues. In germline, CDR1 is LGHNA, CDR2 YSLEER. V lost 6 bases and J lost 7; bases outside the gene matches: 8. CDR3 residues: CASSLDRVGQPQHF. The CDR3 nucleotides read TGCGCCAGCAGTTTGGACAGGGTTGGACAGCCCCAGCATTTT.

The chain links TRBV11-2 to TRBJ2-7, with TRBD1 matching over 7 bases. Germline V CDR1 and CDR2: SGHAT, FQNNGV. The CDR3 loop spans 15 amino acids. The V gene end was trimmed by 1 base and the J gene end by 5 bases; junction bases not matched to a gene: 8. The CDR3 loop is CASSLVVRGSDEQYF. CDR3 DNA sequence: TGTGCCAGCAGCTTAGTTGTCAGGGGGAGCGACGAGCAGTACTTC.

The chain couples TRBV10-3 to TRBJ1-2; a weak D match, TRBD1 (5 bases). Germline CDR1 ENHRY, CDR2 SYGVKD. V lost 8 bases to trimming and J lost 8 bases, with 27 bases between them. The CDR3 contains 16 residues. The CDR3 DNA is TGTGCCATCGAAGGAGGGATAACAGGAGCTCTTGGAGGCTACACCTTC. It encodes CAIEGGITGALGGYTF.

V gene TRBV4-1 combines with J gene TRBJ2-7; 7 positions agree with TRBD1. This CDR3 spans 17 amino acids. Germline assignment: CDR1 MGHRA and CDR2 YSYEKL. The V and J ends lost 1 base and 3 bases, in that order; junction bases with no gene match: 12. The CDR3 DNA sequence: TGCGCCAGCAGCCAAGGTCTCCGGGACAGACAAGGCTACGAGCAGTACTTC. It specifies CASSQGLRDRQGYEQYF.

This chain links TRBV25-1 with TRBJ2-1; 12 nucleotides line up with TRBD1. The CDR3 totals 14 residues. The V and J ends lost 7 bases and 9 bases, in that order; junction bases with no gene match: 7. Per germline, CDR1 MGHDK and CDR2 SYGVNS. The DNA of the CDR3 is TGTGCCAGCACGGGACAGGGGGCGAGTGGTGAGCAGTTCTTC. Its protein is CASTGQGASGEQFF.

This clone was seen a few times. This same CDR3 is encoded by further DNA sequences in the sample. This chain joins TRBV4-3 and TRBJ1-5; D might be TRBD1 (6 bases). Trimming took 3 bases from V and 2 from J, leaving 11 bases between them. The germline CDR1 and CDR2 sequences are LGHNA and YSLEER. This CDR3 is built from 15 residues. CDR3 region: CASSQDKGGNQPQHF. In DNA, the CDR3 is TGCGCCAGCAGCCAGGATAAGGGGGGCAATCAGCCCCAGCATTTT.

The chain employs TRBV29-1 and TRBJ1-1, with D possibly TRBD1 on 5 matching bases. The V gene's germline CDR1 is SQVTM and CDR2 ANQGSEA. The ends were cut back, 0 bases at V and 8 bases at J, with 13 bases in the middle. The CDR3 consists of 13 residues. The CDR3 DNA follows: TGCAGCGTTGAAGATCGGGGAGGGGAGGAAGCTTTCTTT. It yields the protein CSVEDRGGEEAFF.

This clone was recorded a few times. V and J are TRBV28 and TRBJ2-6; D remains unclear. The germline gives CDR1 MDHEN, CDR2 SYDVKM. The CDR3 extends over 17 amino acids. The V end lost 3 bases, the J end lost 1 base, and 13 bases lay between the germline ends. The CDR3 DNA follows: TGTGCCAGCAGTTTGAACGCCTACCAATCTGGGGCCAACGTCCTGACTTTC. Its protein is CASSLNAYQSGANVLTF.

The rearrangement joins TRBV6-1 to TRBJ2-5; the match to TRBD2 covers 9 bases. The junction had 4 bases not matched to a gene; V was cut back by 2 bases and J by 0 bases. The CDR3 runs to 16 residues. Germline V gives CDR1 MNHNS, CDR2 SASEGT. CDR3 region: CASSEQLAGNQETQYF. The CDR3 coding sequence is TGTGCCAGCAGTGAACAGCTAGCGGGAAACCAAGAGACCCAGTACTTC.

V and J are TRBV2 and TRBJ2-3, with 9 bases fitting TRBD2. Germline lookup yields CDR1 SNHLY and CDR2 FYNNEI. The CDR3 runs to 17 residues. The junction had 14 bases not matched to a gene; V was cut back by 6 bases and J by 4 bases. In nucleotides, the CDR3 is TGTGCCAGCAGCCCAACTGGTGGCGGGGGGGCCCCAGATACGCAGTATTTT. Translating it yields CASSPTGGGGAPDTQYF.

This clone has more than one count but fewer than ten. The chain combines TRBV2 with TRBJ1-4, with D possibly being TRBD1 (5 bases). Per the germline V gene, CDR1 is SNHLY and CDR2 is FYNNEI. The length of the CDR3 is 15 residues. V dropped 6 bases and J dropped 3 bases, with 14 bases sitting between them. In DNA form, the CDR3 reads TGTGCCAGCAGCCCGTGGAGGGGTGCTAATGAAAAACTGTTTTTT. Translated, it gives CASSPWRGANEKLFF.

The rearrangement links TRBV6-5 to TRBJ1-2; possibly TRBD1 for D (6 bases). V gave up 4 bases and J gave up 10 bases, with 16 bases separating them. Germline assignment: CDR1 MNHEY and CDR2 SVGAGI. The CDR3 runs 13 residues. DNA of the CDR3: TGTGCCAGCAGTTCCGGGACACCAGACCTCTACACCTTC. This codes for CASSSGTPDLYTF.

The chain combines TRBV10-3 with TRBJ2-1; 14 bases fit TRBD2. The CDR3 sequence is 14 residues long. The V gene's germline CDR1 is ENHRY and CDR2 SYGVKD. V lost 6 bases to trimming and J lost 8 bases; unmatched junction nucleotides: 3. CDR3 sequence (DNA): TGTGCCATCAGGGGGACTAGCGGGAGTTATGAGCAGTTCTTC. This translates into CAIRGTSGSYEQFF.

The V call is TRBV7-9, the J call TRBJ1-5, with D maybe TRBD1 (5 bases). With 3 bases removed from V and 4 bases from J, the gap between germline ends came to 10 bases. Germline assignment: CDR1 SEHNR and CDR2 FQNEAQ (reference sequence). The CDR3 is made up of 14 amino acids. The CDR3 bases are TGTGCCAGCAGCTTCGGGGGTTATAATCAGCCCCAGCATTTT. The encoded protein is CASSFGGYNQPQHF.

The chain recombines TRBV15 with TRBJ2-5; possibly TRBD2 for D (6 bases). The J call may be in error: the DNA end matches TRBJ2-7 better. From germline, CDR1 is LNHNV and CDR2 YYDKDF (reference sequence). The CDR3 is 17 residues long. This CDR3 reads CATSTSRRGFKSYEQYF. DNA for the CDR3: TGTGCCACCAGCACCTCCCGTCGGGGGTTCAAGTCCTACGAGCAGTACTTC.

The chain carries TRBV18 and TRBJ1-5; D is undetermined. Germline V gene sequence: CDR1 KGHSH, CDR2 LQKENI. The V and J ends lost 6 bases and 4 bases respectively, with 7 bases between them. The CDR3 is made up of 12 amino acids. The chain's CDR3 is CASSPSNQPQHF. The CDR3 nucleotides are TGTGCCAGCTCTCCCTCTAATCAGCCCCAGCATTTT.

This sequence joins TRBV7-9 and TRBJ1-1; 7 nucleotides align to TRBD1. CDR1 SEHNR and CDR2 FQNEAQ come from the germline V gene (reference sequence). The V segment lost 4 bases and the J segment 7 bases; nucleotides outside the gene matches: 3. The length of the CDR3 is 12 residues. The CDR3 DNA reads TGTGCCAGCAGCTGGGGACAGCTTGAAGCTTTCTTT. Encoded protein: CASSWGQLEAFF.

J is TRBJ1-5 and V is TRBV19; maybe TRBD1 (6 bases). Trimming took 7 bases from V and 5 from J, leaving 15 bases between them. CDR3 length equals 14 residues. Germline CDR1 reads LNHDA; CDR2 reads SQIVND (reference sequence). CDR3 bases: TGTGCCAGTACCCTCTGGGGGGGCGATCAGCCCCAGCATTTT. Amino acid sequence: CASTLWGGDQPQHF. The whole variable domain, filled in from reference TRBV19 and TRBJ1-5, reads DGGITQSPKYLFRKEGQNVTLSCEQNLNHDAMYWYRQDPGQGLRLIYYSQIVNDFQKGDIAEGYSVSREKKESFPLTVTSAQKNPTAFYLCASTLWGGDQPQHFGDGTRLSIL.

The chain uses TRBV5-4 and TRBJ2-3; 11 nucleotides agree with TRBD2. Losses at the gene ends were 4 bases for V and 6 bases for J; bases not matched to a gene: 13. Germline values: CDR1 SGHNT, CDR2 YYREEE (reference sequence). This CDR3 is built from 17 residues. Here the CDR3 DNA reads TGTGCCAGCAGCCCAACTAGCGGGGGTTCCATGGGGGATACGCAGTATTTT. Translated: CASSPTSGGSMGDTQYF.